Listed below are T cell receptor beta chains from one sample, sequenced in a study of T cell changes during pregnancy in multiple sclerosis. Profiled with immunoSEQ multiplex PCR; TCRdb holds only in-frame clones, not every one. The table shows about 40,000 clones, with under 95% occurring only once. The sample here was CD8+ T cells from peripheral blood mononuclear cells, taken in the first trimester of pregnancy. The receptor source for this set is a female donor with multiple sclerosis, enrolled in a pregnancy study. CDR3s include the opening cysteine and the closing phenylalanine or tryptophan. D genes are given only for firm matches. Some rows have no size entry. The others give once, few or many, or a class for an expanded clone.

v_call: TRBV5-4; clone_size: once; j_call: TRBJ1-4; d_call: TRBD1; cdr3_nt: TGTGCCAGCAGCTTGGGACAGGGTTTTGAAAAACTGTTTTTT; cdr3_aa: CASSLGQGFEKLFF
v_call: TRBV29-1; clone_size: .; j_call: TRBJ2-5; d_call: .; cdr3_nt: TGCAGCGCTGGGGGCCTCCCGTACCAAGAGACCCAGTACTTC; cdr3_aa: CSAGGLPYQETQYF
v_call: TRBV30; clone_size: .; j_call: TRBJ2-7; d_call: .; cdr3_nt: TGTGCCTGGAGCGAGGACATACCCGAGCAGTACTTC; cdr3_aa: CAWSEDIPEQYF
v_call: TRBV13; clone_size: .; j_call: TRBJ2-7; d_call: TRBD2; cdr3_nt: TGTGCCAGCAGCCCGGGGACTAGCGGTCCCTACGAGCAGTACTTC; cdr3_aa: CASSPGTSGPYEQYF
v_call: TRBV6-5; clone_size: .; j_call: TRBJ1-1; d_call: TRBD1; cdr3_nt: TGTGCCAGCAGTTACGCCAGGGGGCGAGCTTTCTTT; cdr3_aa: CASSYARGRAFF
v_call: TRBV5-4; clone_size: .; j_call: TRBJ1-1; d_call: .; cdr3_nt: TGTGCCAGCAGCCCCGGAGGGGTAGATGAAGCTTTCTTT; cdr3_aa: CASSPGGVDEAFF
v_call: TRBV5-1; clone_size: .; j_call: TRBJ1-3; d_call: .; cdr3_nt: TGCGCCAGCAGCGCATACAGGGGAAACACCATATATTTT; cdr3_aa: CASSAYRGNTIYF
v_call: TRBV5-1; clone_size: few; j_call: TRBJ1-4; d_call: .; cdr3_nt: TGCGCCAGCAGCTTGGAAGAAGGGGCCCTCAGGGAAAAACTGTTTTTT; cdr3_aa: CASSLEEGALREKLFF
v_call: TRBV4-1; clone_size: .; j_call: TRBJ2-1; d_call: .; cdr3_nt: TGCGCCAGCAGCCAAGAAAGCCTAGCCTACAATGAGCAGTTCTTC; cdr3_aa: CASSQESLAYNEQFF
v_call: TRBV6-5; clone_size: .; j_call: TRBJ1-3; d_call: .; cdr3_nt: TGTGCCAGCAGTTACTCGGGACTCTCTGGAAACACCATATATTTT; cdr3_aa: CASSYSGLSGNTIYF
v_call: TRBV7-6; clone_size: .; j_call: TRBJ1-1; d_call: .; cdr3_nt: TGTGCCAGCAGCCCGGGAACGTGGGCGGGCACTGAAGCTTTCTTT; cdr3_aa: CASSPGTWAGTEAFF
v_call: TRBV7-7; clone_size: .; j_call: TRBJ2-7; d_call: .; cdr3_nt: TGTGCTAGCAGCACGACAGGAGGCGAGCAGTACTTC; cdr3_aa: CASSTTGGEQYF
v_call: TRBV7-6; clone_size: .; j_call: TRBJ2-1; d_call: TRBD1; cdr3_nt: TGTGCCAGCAGCTTAGCGACAGGGCTGGTCGTCAATGAGCAGTTCTTC; cdr3_aa: CASSLATGLVVNEQFF
v_call: TRBV25-1; clone_size: .; j_call: TRBJ1-2; d_call: .; cdr3_nt: TGTGCCAGCAGTGAAGGTCCGGGGGGGAGCTACACCTTC; cdr3_aa: CASSEGPGGSYTF
v_call: TRBV30; clone_size: .; j_call: TRBJ2-3; d_call: .; cdr3_nt: TGTGCCTGGAGGGCTAGCACAGATACGCAGTATTTT; cdr3_aa: CAWRASTDTQYF
v_call: TRBV5-6; clone_size: .; j_call: TRBJ2-1; d_call: .; cdr3_nt: TGTGCCAGCAGCTTGGGACTGTACAATGAGCAGTTCTTC; cdr3_aa: CASSLGLYNEQFF
v_call: TRBV30; clone_size: .; j_call: TRBJ1-5; d_call: .; cdr3_nt: TGTGCCTGCACACAGGGAAGCAATCAGCCCCAGCATTTT; cdr3_aa: CACTQGSNQPQHF